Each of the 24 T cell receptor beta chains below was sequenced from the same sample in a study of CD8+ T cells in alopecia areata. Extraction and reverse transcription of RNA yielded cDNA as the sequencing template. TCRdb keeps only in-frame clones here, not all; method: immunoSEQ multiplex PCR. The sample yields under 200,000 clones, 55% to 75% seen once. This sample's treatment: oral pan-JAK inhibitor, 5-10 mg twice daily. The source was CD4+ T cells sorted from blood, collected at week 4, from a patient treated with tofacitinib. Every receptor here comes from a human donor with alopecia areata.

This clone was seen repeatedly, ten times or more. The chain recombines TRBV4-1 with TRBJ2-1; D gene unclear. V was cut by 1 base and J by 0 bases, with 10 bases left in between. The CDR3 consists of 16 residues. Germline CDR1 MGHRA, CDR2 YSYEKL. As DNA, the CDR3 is TGCGCCAGCAGCCAAGTAGATTTAGTCTCCTACAATGAGCAGTTCTTC. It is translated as CASSQVDLVSYNEQFF.

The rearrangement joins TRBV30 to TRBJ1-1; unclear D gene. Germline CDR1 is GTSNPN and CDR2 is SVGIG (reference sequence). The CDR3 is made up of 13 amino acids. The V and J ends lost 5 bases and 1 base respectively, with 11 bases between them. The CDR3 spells CAWGRWGNTEAFF. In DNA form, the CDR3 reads TGTGCCTGGGGTCGGTGGGGGAACACTGAAGCTTTCTTT. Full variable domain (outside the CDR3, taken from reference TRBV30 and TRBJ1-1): SQTIHQWPATLVQPVGSPLSLECTVEGTSNPNLYWYRQAAGRGLQLLFYSVGIGQISSEVPQNLSASRPQDRQFILSSKKLLLSDSGFYLCAWGRWGNTEAFFGQGTRLTVV.

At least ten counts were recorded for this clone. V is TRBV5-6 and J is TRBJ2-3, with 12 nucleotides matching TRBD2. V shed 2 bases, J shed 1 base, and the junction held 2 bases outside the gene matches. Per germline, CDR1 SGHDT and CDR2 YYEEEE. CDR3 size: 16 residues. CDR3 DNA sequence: TGTGCCAGCAGCTTACGGACTAGCGGGGGCACAGATACGCAGTATTTT. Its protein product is CASSLRTSGGTDTQYF.

In DNA, the CDR3 is TGTGCCAGTAGTGTCCGTCGGCTAGAGACCCAGTACTTC. This gives the protein CASSVRRLETQYF. The gene calls are TRBV19 and TRBJ2-5; no clear D gene. Trimming removed 5 bases at V and 4 bases at J, with 11 bases between. Germline V lookup: CDR1 LNHDA, CDR2 SQIVND (reference sequence). CDR3 length: 13 residues.

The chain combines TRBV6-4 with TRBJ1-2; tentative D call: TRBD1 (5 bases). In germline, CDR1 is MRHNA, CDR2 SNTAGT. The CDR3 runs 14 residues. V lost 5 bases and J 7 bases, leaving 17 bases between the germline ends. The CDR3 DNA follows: TGTGCCAGCAGTCTAGACGGGACCGGGACTGGCTACACCTTC. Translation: CASSLDGTGTGYTF.

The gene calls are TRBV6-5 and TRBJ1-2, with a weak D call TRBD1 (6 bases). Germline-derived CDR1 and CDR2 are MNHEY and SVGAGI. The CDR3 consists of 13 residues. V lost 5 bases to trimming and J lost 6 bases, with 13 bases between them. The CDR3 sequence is CASSAGGRHGYTF. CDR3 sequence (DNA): TGTGCCAGCAGTGCTGGGGGGCGACATGGCTACACCTTC.

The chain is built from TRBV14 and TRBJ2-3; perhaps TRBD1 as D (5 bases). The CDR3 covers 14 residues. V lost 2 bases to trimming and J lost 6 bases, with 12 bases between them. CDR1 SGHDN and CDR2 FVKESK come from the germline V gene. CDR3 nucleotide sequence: TGTGCCAGCAGCCAACCTAGACAGTTGGATACGCAGTATTTT. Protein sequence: CASSQPRQLDTQYF.

Here the CDR3 DNA reads TGTGCCAGTAGACCGGGACTAGCGAACAATGAGCAGTTCTTC. This gives the protein CASRPGLANNEQFF. J is TRBJ2-1 and V is TRBV19; TRBD2 aligns across 10 bases. This CDR3 comprises 14 residues. Germline lookup yields CDR1 LNHDA and CDR2 SQIVND (reference sequence). The junction had 4 bases not matched to a gene; V was cut back by 6 bases and J by 5 bases.

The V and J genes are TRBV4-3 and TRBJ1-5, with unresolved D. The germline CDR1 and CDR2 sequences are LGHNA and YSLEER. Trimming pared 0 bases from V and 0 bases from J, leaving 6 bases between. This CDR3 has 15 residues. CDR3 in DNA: TGCGCCAGCAGCCAAGAACCCTATAGCAATCAGCCCCAGCATTTT. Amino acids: CASSQEPYSNQPQHF.

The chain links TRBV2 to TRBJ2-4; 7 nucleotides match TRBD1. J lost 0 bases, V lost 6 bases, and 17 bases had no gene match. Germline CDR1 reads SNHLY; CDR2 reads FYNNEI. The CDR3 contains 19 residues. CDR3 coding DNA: TGTGCCAGCAGGTATACCGGGACAGAGAGATTATTAGCCAAAAACATTCAGTACTTC. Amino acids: CASRYTGTERLLAKNIQYF.

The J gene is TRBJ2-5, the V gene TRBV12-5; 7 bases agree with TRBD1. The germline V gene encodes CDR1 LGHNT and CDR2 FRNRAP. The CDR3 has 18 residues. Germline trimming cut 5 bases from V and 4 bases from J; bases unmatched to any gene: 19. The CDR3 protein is CASGPLMGTTGVRETQYF. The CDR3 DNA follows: TGTGCTAGTGGTCCATTGATGGGTACTACAGGGGTCCGAGAGACCCAGTACTTC. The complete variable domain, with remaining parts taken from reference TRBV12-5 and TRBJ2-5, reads DARVTQTPRHKVTEMGQEVTMRCQPILGHNTVFWYRQTMMQGLELLAYFRNRAPLDDSGMPKDRFSAEMPDATLATLKIQPSEPRDSAVYFCASGPLMGTTGVRETQYFGPGTRLLVL.

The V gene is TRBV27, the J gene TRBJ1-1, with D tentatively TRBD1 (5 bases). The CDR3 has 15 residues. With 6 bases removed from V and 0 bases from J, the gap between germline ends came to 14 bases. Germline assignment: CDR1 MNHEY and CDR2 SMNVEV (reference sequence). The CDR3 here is CASRLDWGVNTEAFF. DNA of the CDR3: TGTGCCAGCAGGCTAGATTGGGGGGTGAACACTGAAGCTTTCTTT.

The CDR3 reads CAIMRGAGETQYF. The CDR3 nucleotides are TGTGCCATCATGAGGGGGGCAGGGGAGACCCAGTACTTC. The chain employs TRBV6-1 and TRBJ2-5; D might be TRBD1 or TRBD2, each matching 6 bases. The germline CDR1 and CDR2 sequences are MNHNS and SASEGT. Trimming left V 10 bases short and J 5 bases short, with 17 bases between. CDR3 size: 13 residues.

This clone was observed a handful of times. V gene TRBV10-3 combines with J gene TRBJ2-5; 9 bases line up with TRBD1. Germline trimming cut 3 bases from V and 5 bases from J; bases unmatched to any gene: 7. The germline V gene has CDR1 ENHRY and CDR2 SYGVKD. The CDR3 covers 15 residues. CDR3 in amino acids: CAISDTTGGRETQYF. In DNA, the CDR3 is TGTGCCATCAGTGACACGACAGGGGGAAGGGAGACCCAGTACTTC.

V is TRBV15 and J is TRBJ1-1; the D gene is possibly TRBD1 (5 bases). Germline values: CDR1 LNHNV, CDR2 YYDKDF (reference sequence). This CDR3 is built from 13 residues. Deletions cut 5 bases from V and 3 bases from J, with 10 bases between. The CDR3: CATSVTGHTEAFF. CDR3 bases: TGTGCCACCAGCGTTACAGGCCACACTGAAGCTTTCTTT.

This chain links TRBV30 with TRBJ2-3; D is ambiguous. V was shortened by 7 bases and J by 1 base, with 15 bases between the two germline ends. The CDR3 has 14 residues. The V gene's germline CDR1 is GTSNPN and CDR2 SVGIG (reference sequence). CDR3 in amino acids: CASDWVYGTDTQYF. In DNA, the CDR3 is TGTGCCTCTGACTGGGTATATGGCACAGATACGCAGTATTTT.

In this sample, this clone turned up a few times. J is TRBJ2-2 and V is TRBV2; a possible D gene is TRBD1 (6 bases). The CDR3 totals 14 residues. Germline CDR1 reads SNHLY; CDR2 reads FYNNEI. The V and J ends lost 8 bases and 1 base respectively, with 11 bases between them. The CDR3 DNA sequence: TGTGCCAGCTGGAGACAGGAGAACACCGGGGAGCTGTTTTTT. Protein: CASWRQENTGELFF.

The DNA of the CDR3 is TGTGCCAGCAGCTTACGAGACAATCGGATGAACACTGAAGCTTTCTTT. It yields the protein CASSLRDNRMNTEAFF. The rearrangement links TRBV5-6 to TRBJ1-1, with D unresolved. The CDR3 spans 16 residues. Per germline, CDR1 SGHDT and CDR2 YYEEEE. V lost 2 bases and J lost 0, with 14 bases in between.

For the CDR3, the DNA is TGTGCCAGCAGCCTAACAGGGCCGAACACTGAAGCTTTCTTT. Amino acids: CASSLTGPNTEAFF. The chain has TRBV6-5 and TRBJ1-1, with D possibly matching TRBD1 (6 bases). Germline V gene sequence: CDR1 MNHEY, CDR2 SVGAGI. Trimming removed 6 bases at V and 1 base at J, with 12 bases between. The CDR3 contains 14 residues.

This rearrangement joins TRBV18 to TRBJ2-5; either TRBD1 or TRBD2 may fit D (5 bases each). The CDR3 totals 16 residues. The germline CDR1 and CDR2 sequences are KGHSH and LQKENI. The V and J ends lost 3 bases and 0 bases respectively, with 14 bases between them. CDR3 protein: CASSPPGPRYQETQYF. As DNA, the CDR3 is TGTGCCAGCTCACCCCCGGGACCCAGGTACCAAGAGACCCAGTACTTC.

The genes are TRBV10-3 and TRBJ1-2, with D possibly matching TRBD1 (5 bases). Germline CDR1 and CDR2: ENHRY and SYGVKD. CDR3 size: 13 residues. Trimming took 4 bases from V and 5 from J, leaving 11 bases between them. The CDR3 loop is CAISVGTDYGYTF. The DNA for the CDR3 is TGTGCCATCAGTGTAGGGACGGATTATGGCTACACCTTC.

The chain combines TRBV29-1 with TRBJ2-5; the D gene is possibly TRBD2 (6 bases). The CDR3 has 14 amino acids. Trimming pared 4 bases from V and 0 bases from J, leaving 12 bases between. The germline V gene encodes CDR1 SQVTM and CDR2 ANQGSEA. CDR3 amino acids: CSVVPGANQETQYF. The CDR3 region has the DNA TGCAGCGTTGTGCCGGGAGCGAACCAAGAGACCCAGTACTTC.

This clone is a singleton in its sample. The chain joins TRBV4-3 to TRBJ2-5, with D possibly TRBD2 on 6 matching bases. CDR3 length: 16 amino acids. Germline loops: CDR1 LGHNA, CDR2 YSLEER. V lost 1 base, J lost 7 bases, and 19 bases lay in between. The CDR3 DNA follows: TGCGCCAGCAGCCAAGGGATGGGAGGCCTGGTTGGGACCCAGTACTTC. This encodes CASSQGMGGLVGTQYF.

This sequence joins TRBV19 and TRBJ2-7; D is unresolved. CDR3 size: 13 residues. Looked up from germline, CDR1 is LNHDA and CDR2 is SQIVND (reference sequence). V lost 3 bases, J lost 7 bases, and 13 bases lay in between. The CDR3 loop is CASSIDGSLEQYF. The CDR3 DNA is TGTGCCAGTAGTATTGACGGCAGTCTGGAGCAGTACTTC.